Sequencing of this T cell receptor beta chain was carried out in a study of blood T cells in healthy people across ages. Germline V CDR1 and CDR2: DFQATT, SNEGSKA (reference sequence). The V end lost 5 bases, the J end lost 5 bases, and 21 bases lay between the germline ends. The CDR3 runs 15 residues. The second PCR ran about 6 to 12 cycles with a sample-barcoded 5' primer and J-beta primers. All cDNA molecules were each tagged by a template-switch adaptor with 12 random nucleotides. TCRdb reprocessed the 5' RACE reads via MiXCR and lists one record per CDR3 protein. The profile shows roughly 500,000 distinct CDR3 sequences, 25% to 30% of them singletons. Researchers report isolating at least 7 million PBMCs per sample. Overall study results and limits: Strong correlation existed between TCR beta diversity and naive T cell percentage.

On this clonotype itself: What it recognizes is unknown.

The TCR comes from a woman in her 70s in good health. Sequenced material: blood. The chain is built from TRBV20-1 and TRBJ2-5; D perhaps matches TRBD1 (6 bases). The CDR3 DNA reads TGCAGTGCTCCGATTGGACAGCCCGGCGTGGAGACCCAGTACTTC. The encoded protein is CSAPIGQPGVETQYF.